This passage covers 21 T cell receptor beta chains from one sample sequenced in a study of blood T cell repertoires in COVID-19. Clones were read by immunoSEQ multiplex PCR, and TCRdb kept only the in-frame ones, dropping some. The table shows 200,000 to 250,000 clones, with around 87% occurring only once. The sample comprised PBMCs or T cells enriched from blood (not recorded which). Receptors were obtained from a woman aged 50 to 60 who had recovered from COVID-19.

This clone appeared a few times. CDR3 region: CASSLASGIYNEQFF. CDR3 DNA sequence: TGTGCCAGTAGTTTGGCTAGCGGGATATACAATGAGCAGTTCTTC. The chain couples TRBV19 to TRBJ2-1, with 9 bases fitting TRBD2. Per the germline V gene, CDR1 is LNHDA and CDR2 is SQIVND (reference sequence). After removal of 5 bases from V and 4 bases from J, the junction contained 6 bases not matched to a gene. This CDR3 contains 15 residues.

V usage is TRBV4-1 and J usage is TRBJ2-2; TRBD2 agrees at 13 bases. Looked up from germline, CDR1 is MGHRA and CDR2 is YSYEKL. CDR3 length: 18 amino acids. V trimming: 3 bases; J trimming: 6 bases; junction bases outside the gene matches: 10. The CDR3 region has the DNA TGCGCCAGCAGCCAGGGACTAGCGGGATTGTTCGGGGCCGGGGAGCTGTTTTTT. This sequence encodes CASSQGLAGLFGAGELFF.

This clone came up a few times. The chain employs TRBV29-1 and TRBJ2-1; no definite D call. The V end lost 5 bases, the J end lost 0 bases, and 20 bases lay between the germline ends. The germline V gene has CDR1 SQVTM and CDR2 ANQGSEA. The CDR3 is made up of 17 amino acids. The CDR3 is CSVSPLTGHSSYNEQFF. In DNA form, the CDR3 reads TGCAGCGTTTCCCCCTTGACCGGCCACAGCTCCTACAATGAGCAGTTCTTC.

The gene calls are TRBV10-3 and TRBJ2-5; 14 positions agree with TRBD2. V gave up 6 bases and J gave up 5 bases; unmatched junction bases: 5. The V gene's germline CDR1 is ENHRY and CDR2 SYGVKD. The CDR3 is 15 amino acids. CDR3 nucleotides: TGTGCCATCAGAGAGGGACTAGCGGGAGCGGAGACCCAGTACTTC. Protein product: CAIREGLAGAETQYF.

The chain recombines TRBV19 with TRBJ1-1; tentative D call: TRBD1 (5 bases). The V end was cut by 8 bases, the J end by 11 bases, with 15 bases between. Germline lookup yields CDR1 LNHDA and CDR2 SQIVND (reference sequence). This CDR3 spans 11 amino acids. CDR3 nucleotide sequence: TGTGCCAGTGTCAGGGCCCTGCTTGCTTTCTTT. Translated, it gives CASVRALLAFF.

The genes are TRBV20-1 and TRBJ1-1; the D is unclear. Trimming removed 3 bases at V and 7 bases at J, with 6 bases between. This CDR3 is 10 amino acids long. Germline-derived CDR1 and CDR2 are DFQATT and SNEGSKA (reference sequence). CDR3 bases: TGCAGTGCTAGTCGCGTTGAAGCTTTCTTT. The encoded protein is CSASRVEAFF.

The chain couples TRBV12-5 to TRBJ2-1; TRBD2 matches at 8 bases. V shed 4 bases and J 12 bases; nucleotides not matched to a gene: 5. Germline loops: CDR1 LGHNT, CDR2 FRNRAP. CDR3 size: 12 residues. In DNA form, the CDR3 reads TGTGCTAGTGGTTCCAGCGCGGGAGGGCAGTTCTTC. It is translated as CASGSSAGGQFF.

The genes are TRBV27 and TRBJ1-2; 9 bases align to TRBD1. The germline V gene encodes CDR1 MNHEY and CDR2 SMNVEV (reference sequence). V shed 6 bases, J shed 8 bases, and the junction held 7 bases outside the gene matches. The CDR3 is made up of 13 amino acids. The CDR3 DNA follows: TGTGCCAGCAGGCCGGGACAGGGTTTAGGCTACACCTTC. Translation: CASRPGQGLGYTF.

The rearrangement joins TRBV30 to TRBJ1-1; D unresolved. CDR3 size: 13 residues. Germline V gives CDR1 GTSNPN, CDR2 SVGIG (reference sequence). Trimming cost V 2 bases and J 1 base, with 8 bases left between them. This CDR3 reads CAWSRQENTEAFF. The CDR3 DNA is TGTGCCTGGAGTCGACAAGAGAACACTGAAGCTTTCTTT.

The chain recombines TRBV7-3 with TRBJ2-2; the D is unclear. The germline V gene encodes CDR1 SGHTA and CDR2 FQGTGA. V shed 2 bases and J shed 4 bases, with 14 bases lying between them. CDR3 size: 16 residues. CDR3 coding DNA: TGTGCCAGCAGCTTATTTCCTGGAGTTGGCACCGGGGAGCTGTTTTTT. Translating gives CASSLFPGVGTGELFF.

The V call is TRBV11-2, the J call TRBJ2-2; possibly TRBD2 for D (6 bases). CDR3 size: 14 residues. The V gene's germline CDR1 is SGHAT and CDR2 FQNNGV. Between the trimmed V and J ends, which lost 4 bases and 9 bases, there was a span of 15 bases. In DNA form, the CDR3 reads TGTGCCAGCAGCTCGACGGAGGGTTCTTGGGAGCTGTTTTTT. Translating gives CASSSTEGSWELFF.

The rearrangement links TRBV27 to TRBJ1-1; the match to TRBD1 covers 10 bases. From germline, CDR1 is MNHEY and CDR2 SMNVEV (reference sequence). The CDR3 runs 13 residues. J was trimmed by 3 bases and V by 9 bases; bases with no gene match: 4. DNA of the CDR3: TGTGCCAGGACAGGGGGCGTGGACACTGAAGCTTTCTTT. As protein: CARTGGVDTEAFF.

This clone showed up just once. In DNA, the CDR3 is TGTGCCAGCAGCCCTTGGACTAGCAGTAGCCAAGAGACCCAGTACTTC. This sequence encodes CASSPWTSSSQETQYF. The V call is TRBV3-1 (or the pseudogene TRBV3-2), the J call TRBJ2-5, with TRBD2 matching 8 bases. This CDR3 is 16 amino acids long. Germline V gene data show CDR1 as LGHDT and CDR2 as YNNKEL (reference sequence). The junction had 8 bases not matched to a gene; V was cut back by 4 bases and J by 1 base.

CDR3 DNA sequence: TGTGCCAGCAGCTTACCCGGGGAAGGGACTGGAAACACCATATATTTT. Amino acids: CASSLPGEGTGNTIYF. This chain uses TRBV21-1 with TRBJ1-3. TRBV21-1 has pseudogene status. The CDR3 totals 16 residues.

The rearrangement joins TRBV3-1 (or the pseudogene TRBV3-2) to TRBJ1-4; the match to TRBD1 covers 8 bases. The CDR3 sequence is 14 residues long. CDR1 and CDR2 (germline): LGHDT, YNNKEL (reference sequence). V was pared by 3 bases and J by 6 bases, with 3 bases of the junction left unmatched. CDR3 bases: TGTGCCAGCAGCCACCGGGACAGGCATGAAAAACTGTTTTTT. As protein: CASSHRDRHEKLFF.

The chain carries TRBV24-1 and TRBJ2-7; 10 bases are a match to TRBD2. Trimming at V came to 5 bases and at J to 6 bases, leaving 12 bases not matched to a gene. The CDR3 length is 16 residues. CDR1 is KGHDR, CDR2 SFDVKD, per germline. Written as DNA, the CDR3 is TGTGCCACCAGTGGCCCTAGCGGGAGATCTTTAAGCGAGCAGTACTTC. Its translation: CATSGPSGRSLSEQYF.

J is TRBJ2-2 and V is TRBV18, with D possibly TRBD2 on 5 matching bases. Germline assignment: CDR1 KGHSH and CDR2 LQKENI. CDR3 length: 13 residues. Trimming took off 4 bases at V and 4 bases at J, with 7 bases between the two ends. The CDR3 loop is CASSRGGTGELFF. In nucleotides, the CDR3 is TGTGCCAGCTCACGAGGAGGCACCGGGGAGCTGTTTTTT.

CDR3 residues: CAWRRGIGQGKNSPLHF. CDR3 bases: TGTGCCTGGAGGCGGGGTATCGGACAGGGAAAAAATTCACCCCTCCACTTT. This chain joins TRBV30 and TRBJ1-6; 8 bases map to TRBD1. With 3 bases clipped from V and 7 bases from J, the junction kept 14 bases outside the gene matches. The CDR3 consists of 17 residues. CDR1 and CDR2 from the germline V gene are GTSNPN and SVGIG (reference sequence).

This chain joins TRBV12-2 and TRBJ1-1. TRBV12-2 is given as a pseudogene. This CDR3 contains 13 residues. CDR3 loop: CASPLELRTEAFF. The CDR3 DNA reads TGTGCAAGTCCGCTTGAGCTGAGAACTGAAGCTTTCTTT.

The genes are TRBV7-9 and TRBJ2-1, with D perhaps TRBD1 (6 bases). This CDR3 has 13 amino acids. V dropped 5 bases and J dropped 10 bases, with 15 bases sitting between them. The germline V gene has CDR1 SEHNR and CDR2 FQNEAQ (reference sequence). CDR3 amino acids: CASSLTQGREQFF. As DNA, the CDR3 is TGTGCCAGCAGCCTAACTCAGGGGAGAGAGCAGTTCTTC.

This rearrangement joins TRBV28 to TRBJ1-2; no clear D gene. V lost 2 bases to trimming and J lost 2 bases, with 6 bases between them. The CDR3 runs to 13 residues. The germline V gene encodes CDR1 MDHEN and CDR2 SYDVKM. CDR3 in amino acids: CASSLIRNYGYTF. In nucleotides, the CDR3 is TGTGCCAGCAGTTTAATCAGAAACTATGGCTACACCTTC.